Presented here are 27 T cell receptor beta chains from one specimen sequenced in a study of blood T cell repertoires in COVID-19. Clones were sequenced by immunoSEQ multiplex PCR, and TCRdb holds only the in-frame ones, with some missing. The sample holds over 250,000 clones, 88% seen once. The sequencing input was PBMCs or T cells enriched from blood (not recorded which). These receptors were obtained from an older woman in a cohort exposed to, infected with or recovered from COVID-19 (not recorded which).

DNA for the CDR3: TGTGCCAGCAGTTTAACTCGTGGCTACACCTTC. This translates into CASSLTRGYTF. V is TRBV28 and J is TRBJ1-2; D remains unclear. Trimming stripped 2 bases from V and 7 bases from J, with 5 bases between. Germline lookup yields CDR1 MDHEN and CDR2 SYDVKM. CDR3 length: 11 residues.

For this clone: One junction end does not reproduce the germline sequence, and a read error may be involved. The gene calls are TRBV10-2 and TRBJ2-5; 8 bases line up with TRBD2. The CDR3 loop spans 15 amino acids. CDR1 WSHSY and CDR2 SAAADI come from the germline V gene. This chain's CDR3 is CPSTPGGAGRETQYF. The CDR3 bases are TGCCCCAGCACTCCCGGGGGGGCAGGGCGGGAGACCCAGTACTTC.

The CDR3 protein is CATSDPGLAGPTDTQYF. For the CDR3, the DNA is TGTGCCACCAGTGATCCGGGACTAGCGGGGCCCACAGATACGCAGTATTTT. The rearrangement joins TRBV24-1 to TRBJ2-3, with TRBD2 matching 13 bases. The V segment lost 3 bases and the J segment 2 bases; nucleotides outside the gene matches: 4. Germline V gene data show CDR1 as KGHDR and CDR2 as SFDVKD. The CDR3 is made up of 17 amino acids.

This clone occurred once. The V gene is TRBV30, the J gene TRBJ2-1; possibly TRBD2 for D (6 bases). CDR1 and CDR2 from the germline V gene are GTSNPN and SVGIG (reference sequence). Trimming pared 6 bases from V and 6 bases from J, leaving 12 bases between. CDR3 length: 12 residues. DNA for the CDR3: TGTGCCTGTCTAGATAGCGGCAATGAGCAGTTCTTC. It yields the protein CACLDSGNEQFF.

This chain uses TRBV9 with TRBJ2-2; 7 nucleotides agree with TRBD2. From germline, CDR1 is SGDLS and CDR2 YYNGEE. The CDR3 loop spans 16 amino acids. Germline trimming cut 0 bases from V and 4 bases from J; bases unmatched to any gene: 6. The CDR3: CASSVGGGSATGELFF. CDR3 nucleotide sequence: TGTGCCAGCAGCGTAGGGGGCGGGAGCGCCACCGGGGAGCTGTTTTTT.

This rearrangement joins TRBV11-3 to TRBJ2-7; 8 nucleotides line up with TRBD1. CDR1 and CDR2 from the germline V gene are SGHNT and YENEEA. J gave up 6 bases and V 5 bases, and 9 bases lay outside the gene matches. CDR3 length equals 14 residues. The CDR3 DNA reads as TGTGCCAGCAGCCCCGGGACAGGACGAGGCGAGCAGTACTTC. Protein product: CASSPGTGRGEQYF.

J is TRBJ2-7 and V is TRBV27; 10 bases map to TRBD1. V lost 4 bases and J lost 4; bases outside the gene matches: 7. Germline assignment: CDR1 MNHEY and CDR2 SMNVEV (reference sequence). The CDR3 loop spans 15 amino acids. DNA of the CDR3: TGTGCCAGCAGTTCGAAAGGACAGGGGGTGTACGAGCAGTACTTC. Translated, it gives CASSSKGQGVYEQYF.

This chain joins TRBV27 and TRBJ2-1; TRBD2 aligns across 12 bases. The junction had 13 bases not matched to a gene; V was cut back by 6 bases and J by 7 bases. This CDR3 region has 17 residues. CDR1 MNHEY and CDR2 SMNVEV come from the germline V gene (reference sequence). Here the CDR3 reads CASSLVASGRARNEQFF. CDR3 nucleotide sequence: TGTGCCAGCAGCTTGGTGGCTAGCGGGAGGGCGCGTAATGAGCAGTTCTTC.

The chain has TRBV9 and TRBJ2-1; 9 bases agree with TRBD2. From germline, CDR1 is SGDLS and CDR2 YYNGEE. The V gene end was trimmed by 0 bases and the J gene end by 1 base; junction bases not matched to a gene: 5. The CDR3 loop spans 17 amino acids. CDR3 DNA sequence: TGTGCCAGCAGCGTAGGGGCTAGCGGGGCTTCCTACAATGAGCAGTTCTTC. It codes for CASSVGASGASYNEQFF.

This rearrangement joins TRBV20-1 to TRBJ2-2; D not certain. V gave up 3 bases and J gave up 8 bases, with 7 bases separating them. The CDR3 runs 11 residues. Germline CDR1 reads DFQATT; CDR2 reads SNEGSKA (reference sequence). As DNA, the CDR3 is TGCAGTGCTAGGCGCAGGGGGGAGCTGTTTTTT. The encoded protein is CSARRRGELFF.

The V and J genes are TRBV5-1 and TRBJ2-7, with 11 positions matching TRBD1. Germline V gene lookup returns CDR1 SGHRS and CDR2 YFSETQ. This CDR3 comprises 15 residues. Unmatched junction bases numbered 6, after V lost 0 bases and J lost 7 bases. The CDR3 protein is CASSLAPGQGGEQYF. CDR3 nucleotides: TGCGCCAGCAGCTTGGCGCCGGGACAGGGGGGAGAGCAGTACTTC. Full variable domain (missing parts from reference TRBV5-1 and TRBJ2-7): KAGVTQTPRYLIKTRGQQVTLSCSPISGHRSVSWYQQTPGQGLQFLFEYFSETQRNKGNFPGRFSGRQFSNSRSEMNVSTLELGDSALYLCASSLAPGQGGEQYFGPGTRLTVT.

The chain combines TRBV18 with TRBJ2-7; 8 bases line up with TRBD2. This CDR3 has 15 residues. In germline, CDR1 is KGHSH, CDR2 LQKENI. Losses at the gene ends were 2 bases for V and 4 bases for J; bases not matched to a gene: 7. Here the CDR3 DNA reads TGTGCCAGCTCACCAACCGGGACTAGAGGATACGAGCAGTACTTC. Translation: CASSPTGTRGYEQYF.

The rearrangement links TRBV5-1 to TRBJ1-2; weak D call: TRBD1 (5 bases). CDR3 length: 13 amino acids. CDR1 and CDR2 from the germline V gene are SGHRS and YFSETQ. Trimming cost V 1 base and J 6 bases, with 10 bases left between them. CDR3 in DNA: TGCGCCAGCAGCTTGCAAGGGGAGGATGGCTACACCTTC. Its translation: CASSLQGEDGYTF.

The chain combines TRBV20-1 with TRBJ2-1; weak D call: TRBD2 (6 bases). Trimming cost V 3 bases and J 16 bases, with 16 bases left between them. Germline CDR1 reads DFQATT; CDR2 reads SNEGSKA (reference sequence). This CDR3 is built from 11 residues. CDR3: CSARVGKGGFF. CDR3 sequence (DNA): TGCAGTGCTAGGGTTGGGAAGGGAGGTTTCTTC.

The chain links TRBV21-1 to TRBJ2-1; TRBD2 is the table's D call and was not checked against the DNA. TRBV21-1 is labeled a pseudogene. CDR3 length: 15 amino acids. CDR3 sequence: CASSETSGSSNEQFF. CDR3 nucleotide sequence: TGTGCCAGCAGCGAAACTAGCGGGAGTAGCAATGAGCAGTTCTTC.

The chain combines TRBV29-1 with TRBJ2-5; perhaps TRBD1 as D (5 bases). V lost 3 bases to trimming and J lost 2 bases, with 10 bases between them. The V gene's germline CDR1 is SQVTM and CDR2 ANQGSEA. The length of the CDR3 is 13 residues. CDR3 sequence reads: CSVEAGRQETQYF. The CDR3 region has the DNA TGCAGCGTTGAGGCAGGGCGACAAGAGACCCAGTACTTC.

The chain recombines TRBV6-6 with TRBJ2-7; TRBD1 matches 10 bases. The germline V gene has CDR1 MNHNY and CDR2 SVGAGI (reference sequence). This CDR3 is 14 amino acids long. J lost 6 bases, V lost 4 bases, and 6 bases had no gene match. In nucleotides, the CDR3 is TGTGCCAGCAGTTCCGGGGACAGGGGAGGCGAGCAGTACTTC. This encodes CASSSGDRGGEQYF.

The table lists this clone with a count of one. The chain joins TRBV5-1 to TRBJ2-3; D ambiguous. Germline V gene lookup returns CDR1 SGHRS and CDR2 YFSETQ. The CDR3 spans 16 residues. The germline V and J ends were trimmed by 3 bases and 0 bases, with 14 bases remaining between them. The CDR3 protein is CASSSQARSSTDTQYF. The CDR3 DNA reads TGCGCCAGCAGCTCCCAAGCGAGGTCTAGCACAGATACGCAGTATTTT.

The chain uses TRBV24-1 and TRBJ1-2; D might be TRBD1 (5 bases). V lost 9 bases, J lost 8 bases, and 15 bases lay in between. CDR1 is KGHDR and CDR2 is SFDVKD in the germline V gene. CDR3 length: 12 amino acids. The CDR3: CATAGPGGGYTF. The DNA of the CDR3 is TGTGCCACCGCGGGACCCGGCGGGGGCTACACCTTC.

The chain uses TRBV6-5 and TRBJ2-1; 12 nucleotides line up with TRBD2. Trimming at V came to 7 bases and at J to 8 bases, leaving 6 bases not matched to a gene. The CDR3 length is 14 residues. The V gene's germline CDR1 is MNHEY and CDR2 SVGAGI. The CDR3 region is CASTGLAGIHEQFF. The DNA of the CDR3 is TGTGCCAGCACCGGACTAGCGGGAATCCATGAGCAGTTCTTC.

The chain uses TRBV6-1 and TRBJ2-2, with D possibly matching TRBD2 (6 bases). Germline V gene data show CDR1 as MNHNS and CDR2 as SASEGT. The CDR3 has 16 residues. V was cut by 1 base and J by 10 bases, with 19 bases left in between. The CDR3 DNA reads TGTGCCAGCAGTGAAGGCTTTCGTAGGGCGCGGGAGGAGCTGTTTTTT. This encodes CASSEGFRRAREELFF.

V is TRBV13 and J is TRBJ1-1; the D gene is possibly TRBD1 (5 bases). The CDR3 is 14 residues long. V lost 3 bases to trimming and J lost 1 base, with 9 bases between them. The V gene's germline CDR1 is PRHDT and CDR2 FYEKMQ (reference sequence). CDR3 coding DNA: TGTGCCAGCAGCTTTCGACAGCAGAACACTGAAGCTTTCTTT. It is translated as CASSFRQQNTEAFF.

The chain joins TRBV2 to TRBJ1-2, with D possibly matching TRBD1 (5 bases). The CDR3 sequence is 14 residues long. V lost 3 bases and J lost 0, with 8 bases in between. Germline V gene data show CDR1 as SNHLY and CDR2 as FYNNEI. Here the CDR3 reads CASSEGGANYGYTF. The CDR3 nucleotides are TGTGCCAGCAGTGAGGGGGGGGCTAACTATGGCTACACCTTC.

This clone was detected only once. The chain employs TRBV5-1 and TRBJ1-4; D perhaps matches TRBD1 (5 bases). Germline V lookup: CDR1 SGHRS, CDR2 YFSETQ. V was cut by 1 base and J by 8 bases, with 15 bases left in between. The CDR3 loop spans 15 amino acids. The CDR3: CASSLTGREGEKLFF. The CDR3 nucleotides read TGCGCCAGCAGCTTGACGGGCAGGGAGGGAGAAAAACTGTTTTTT.

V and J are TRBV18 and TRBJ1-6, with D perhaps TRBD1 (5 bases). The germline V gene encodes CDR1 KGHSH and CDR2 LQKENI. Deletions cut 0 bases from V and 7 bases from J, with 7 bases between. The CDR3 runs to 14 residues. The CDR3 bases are TGTGCCAGCTCACCACCCAGGGAAAATTCACCCCTCCACTTT. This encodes CASSPPRENSPLHF.

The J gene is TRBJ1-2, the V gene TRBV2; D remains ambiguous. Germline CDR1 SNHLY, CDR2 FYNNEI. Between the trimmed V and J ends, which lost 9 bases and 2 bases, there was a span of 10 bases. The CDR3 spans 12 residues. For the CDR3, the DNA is TGTGCCAGTGAGCGGTGGAACTATGGCTACACCTTC. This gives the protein CASERWNYGYTF. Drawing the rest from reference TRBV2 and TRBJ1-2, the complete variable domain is EPEVTQTPSHQVTQMGQEVILRCVPISNHLYFYWYRQILGQKVEFLVSFYNNEISEKSEIFDDQFSVERPDGSNFTLKIRSTKLEDSAMYFCASERWNYGYTFGSGTRLTVV.

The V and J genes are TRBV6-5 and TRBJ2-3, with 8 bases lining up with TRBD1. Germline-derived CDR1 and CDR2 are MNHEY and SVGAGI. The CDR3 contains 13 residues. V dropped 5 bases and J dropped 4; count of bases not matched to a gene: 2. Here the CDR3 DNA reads TGTGCCAGCAGTCTCAGGGGGCCAGATACGCAGTATTTT. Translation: CASSLRGPDTQYF.